One and the same sample provided the 10 T cell receptor beta chains below, sequenced in a study of blood T cell repertoires in COVID-19. TCRdb's copy holds only in-frame clones and misses some; the assay was immunoSEQ multiplex PCR. This table holds under 200,000 clones, about 85% found once. Material: peripheral blood. These receptors originate from an elderly woman in a cohort sampled during active or convalescent COVID-19.

The V gene is TRBV7-9, the J gene TRBJ1-4; the D gene is possibly TRBD1 (6 bases). Trimming took 4 bases from V and 0 from J, leaving 12 bases between them. From germline, CDR1 is SEHNR and CDR2 FQNEAQ (reference sequence). This CDR3 contains 16 residues. The CDR3 spells CASSSWTDPTNEKLFF. The CDR3 DNA follows: TGTGCCAGCAGCTCCTGGACAGACCCAACTAATGAAAAACTGTTTTTT.

The CDR3 loop is CASSQGEFMNTEAFF. For the CDR3, the DNA is TGCGCCAGCAGCCAAGGTGAGTTCATGAACACTGAAGCTTTCTTT. This chain connects TRBV4-1 to TRBJ1-1; no clear D gene. Germline V CDR1 and CDR2: MGHRA, YSYEKL. This CDR3 comprises 15 residues. Trimming took off 1 base at V and 0 bases at J, with 9 bases between the two ends.

This clone appeared once. V gene TRBV5-4 combines with J gene TRBJ1-2; 8 bases are shared with TRBD1. Germline loops: CDR1 SGHNT, CDR2 YYREEE (reference sequence). This CDR3 region has 15 residues. V shed 4 bases, J shed 0 bases, and the junction held 5 bases outside the gene matches. Written as DNA, the CDR3 is TGTGCCAGCAGCCCCCGACAGGGGCCTAACTATGGCTACACCTTC. It is translated as CASSPRQGPNYGYTF.

V usage is TRBV10-1 and J usage is TRBJ2-7; TRBD1 agrees at 11 bases. Trimming removed 5 bases from V and 6 bases from J; junction bases left unmatched: 6. The CDR3 has 14 amino acids. The V gene's germline CDR1 is WNHNN and CDR2 SYGVQD (reference sequence). The CDR3 reads CASSPGQGASEQYF. CDR3 nucleotides: TGCGCCAGCAGTCCCGGACAGGGGGCTAGCGAGCAGTACTTC.

The chain recombines TRBV7-2 with TRBJ2-5; D is possibly TRBD1 (5 bases). V lost 6 bases and J lost 5, with 16 bases in between. The CDR3 contains 14 residues. Per the germline V gene, CDR1 is SGHTA and CDR2 is FQGNSA. The CDR3 protein is CASRIDSARETQYF. The CDR3 bases are TGTGCCAGCAGAATCGACAGCGCCAGGGAGACCCAGTACTTC.

The rearrangement joins TRBV9 to TRBJ1-4, with 10 positions matching TRBD1. Germline V CDR1 and CDR2: SGDLS, YYNGEE. J was trimmed by 7 bases and V by 4 bases; bases with no gene match: 7. The CDR3 consists of 15 residues. CDR3 protein: CASSPDRGLFEKLFF. As DNA, the CDR3 is TGTGCCAGCAGCCCCGACAGGGGGCTTTTTGAAAAACTGTTTTTT. The variable domain in full, with the rest retrieved from reference TRBV9 and TRBJ1-4, is DSGVTQTPKHLITATGQRVTLRCSPRSGDLSVYWYQQSLDQGLQFLIQYYNGEERAKGNILERFSAQQFPDLHSELNLSSLELGDSALYFCASSPDRGLFEKLFFGSGTQLSVL.

V is TRBV4-1 and J is TRBJ1-5; D is perhaps TRBD1 (6 bases). The length of the CDR3 is 16 residues. CDR1 MGHRA and CDR2 YSYEKL come from the germline V gene. V lost 0 bases, J lost 0 bases, and 9 bases lay in between. CDR3 in DNA: TGCGCCAGCAGCCAAGAGTCAGGGGCTAGCAATCAGCCCCAGCATTTT. This translates into CASSQESGASNQPQHF.

V and J are TRBV3-1 (or the pseudogene TRBV3-2) and TRBJ1-2; D gene ambiguous. The V gene's germline CDR1 is LGHDT and CDR2 YNNKEL (reference sequence). This CDR3 has 17 amino acids. With 0 bases removed from V and 6 bases from J, the gap between germline ends came to 20 bases. CDR3 nucleotide sequence: TGTGCCAGCAGCCAAGATCATGGCAGAGCAACTAAGAATGGCTACACCTTC. Its translation: CASSQDHGRATKNGYTF.

V is TRBV30 and J is TRBJ1-2; a possible D gene is TRBD1 (5 bases). Germline CDR1 and CDR2: GTSNPN and SVGIG (reference sequence). Trimming left V 2 bases short and J 3 bases short, with 13 bases between. The CDR3 sequence is 14 residues long. The CDR3 DNA follows: TGTGCCTGGAGTAGGGTCAGGGCGGACTATGGCTACACCTTC. Encoded protein: CAWSRVRADYGYTF. The variable domain in full, with the rest retrieved from reference TRBV30 and TRBJ1-2, is SQTIHQWPATLVQPVGSPLSLECTVEGTSNPNLYWYRQAAGRGLQLLFYSVGIGQISSEVPQNLSASRPQDRQFILSSKKLLLSDSGFYLCAWSRVRADYGYTFGSGTRLTVV.

This clone appeared a few times. The rearrangement joins TRBV27 to TRBJ1-6; a possible D gene is TRBD1 (6 bases). Germline CDR1 is MNHEY and CDR2 is SMNVEV (reference sequence). This CDR3 region has 16 residues. Trimming took 0 bases from V and 3 from J, leaving 9 bases between them. CDR3 bases: TGTGCCAGCAGTTTATCGACAGGAGTCTATAATTCACCCCTCCACTTT. Its protein is CASSLSTGVYNSPLHF.